Listed below are T cell receptor beta chains from one sample, sequenced in a study of blood T cell repertoires in COVID-19. Clones were read by immunoSEQ multiplex PCR, and TCRdb kept only the in-frame ones, dropping some. The data contain some 100,000 clones, roughly 80% of them singletons. Sample: peripheral blood. The origin of the receptors is a man in his sixties with acute or convalescent COVID-19. Each CDR3 is given with its conserved first and last residue. The D gene is left open where the match is weak. The size entry is marked missing in some rows and otherwise reads once, few, many or a size class.

j_call clone_size d_call v_call cdr3_aa cdr3_nt
TRBJ2-3 NA TRBD2 TRBV28 CASSNIAGTYSTDTQYF TGTGCCAGCAGTAATATAGCGGGAACCTATAGCACAGATACGCAGTATTTT
TRBJ2-1 NA TRBD2 TRBV11-1 CASSLGTSGSGNEQFF TGTGCCAGCAGCCTAGGGACTAGCGGGAGTGGCAATGAGCAGTTCTTC
TRBJ2-5 NA NA TRBV20-1 CSANTKETQYF TGCAGTGCTAATACAAAGGAGACCCAGTACTTC
TRBJ2-5 NA TRBD2 TRBV4-3 CASSQQTSGGFTVETQYF TGCGCCAGCAGCCAACAAACTAGCGGGGGATTTACTGTAGAGACCCAGTACTTC
TRBJ2-4 NA NA TRBV19 CASTRDGGGGGIQYF TGTGCCAGTACGAGGGATGGCGGAGGGGGCGGCATTCAGTACTTC
TRBJ2-1 NA TRBD2 TRBV28 CASSLWIPSGRGYNEQFF TGTGCCAGCAGTTTATGGATACCTAGCGGGAGGGGTTACAATGAGCAGTTCTTC
TRBJ2-5 NA NA TRBV11-2 CASSHEETQYF TGTGCCAGCAGCCATGAAGAGACCCAGTACTTC
TRBJ1-1 once NA TRBV19 CASSTQKNTEAFF TGTGCCAGTAGCACACAGAAGAACACTGAAGCTTTCTTT
TRBJ1-5 NA NA TRBV7-2 CASRSRPGPNQPQHF TGTGCCAGCAGATCCCGCCCGGGTCCCAATCAGCCCCAGCATTTT
TRBJ2-1 NA TRBD2 TRBV11-2 CASSLWGGNNEQFF TGTGCCAGCAGCTTATGGGGGGGAAACAATGAGCAGTTCTTC
TRBJ1-5 once TRBD1 TRBV3-1/TRBV3-2 CASSQEQGAGNQPQHF TGTGCCAGCAGCCAAGAACAGGGGGCCGGCAATCAGCCCCAGCATTTT
TRBJ2-3 NA NA TRBV28 CASSLSGGMGTDTQYF TGTGCCAGCAGTTTATCGGGGGGCATGGGCACAGATACGCAGTATTTT
TRBJ2-3 NA TRBD1 TRBV18 CASSPTTGDSDTQYF TGTGCCAGCTCACCAACGACAGGGGACTCAGATACGCAGTATTTT
TRBJ1-2 NA NA TRBV5-6 CASSLAVATEGQGYTF TGTGCCAGCAGCTTGGCCGTAGCGACGGAAGGGCAGGGCTACACCTTC
TRBJ2-2 NA NA TRBV10-3 CAIPTTGDRTGELFF TGTGCCATCCCGACGACGGGTGATCGCACCGGGGAGCTGTTTTTT
TRBJ2-1 once TRBD2 TRBV24-1 CATSDLGLGQFF TGTGCCACCAGTGACCTAGGACTAGGGCAGTTCTTC
TRBJ2-5 NA TRBD1 TRBV6-5 CASRASTGEGETQYF TGTGCCAGCAGAGCAAGCACAGGGGAAGGGGAGACCCAGTACTTC
TRBJ2-7 NA TRBD1 TRBV24-1 CATRRTGDNYEQYF TGTGCCACCAGGAGGACAGGGGATAACTACGAGCAGTACTTC
TRBJ2-6 NA TRBD2 TRBV4-1 CPRSQLGGVPDSGANVLTF TGCCCCCGCAGCCAACTGGGGGGGGTCCCGGACTCTGGGGCCAACGTCCTGACTTTC
TRBJ1-1 NA NA TRBV11-3 CASSWGGAGLNTEAFF TGTGCCAGCAGCTGGGGGGGTGCGGGACTGAACACTGAAGCTTTCTTT
TRBJ2-7 NA TRBD1 TRBV3-1/TRBV3-2 CASSLGQGYEQYF TGTGCCAGCAGCTTAGGACAGGGGTACGAGCAGTACTTC
TRBJ2-5 NA TRBD1 TRBV7-2 CASSPTGVAETQYF TGTGCCAGCAGCCCCACAGGGGTTGCGGAGACCCAGTACTTC
TRBJ1-6 few NA TRBV5-1 CASSLDTVGGPLHF TGCGCCAGCAGCTTGGATACCGTCGGGGGACCCCTCCACTTT
TRBJ2-1 NA NA TRBV19 CASSFYNEQFF TGTGCCAGTAGCTTCTACAATGAGCAGTTCTTC
TRBJ2-5 NA TRBD2 TRBV19 CASSIGLAGGLETQYF TGTGCCAGTAGTATCGGGCTAGCGGGAGGATTAGAGACCCAGTACTTC
TRBJ2-1 few NA TRBV11-3 CASSRTSVEYSYNEQFF TGTGCCAGCAGCCGAACTAGTGTCGAATACTCCTACAATGAGCAGTTCTTC
TRBJ1-1 many TRBD1 TRBV11-2 CASRGTGVGTEAFF TGTGCCAGCAGGGGAACAGGGGTGGGCACTGAAGCTTTCTTT
TRBJ1-2 few TRBD1 TRBV6-2/TRBV6-3 CASSYRRDRGYGYTF TGTGCCAGCAGTTACAGAAGGGACAGGGGGTATGGCTACACCTTC
TRBJ2-3 NA TRBD2 TRBV9 CASSGSIAGGRGDTQYF TGTGCCAGCAGCGGCTCAATAGCGGGAGGGCGTGGAGATACGCAGTATTTT
TRBJ1-1 NA NA TRBV7-2 CASALGGVGAFF TGTGCCAGCGCCTTGGGAGGGGTGGGGGCTTTCTTT
TRBJ1-1 many NA TRBV7-2 CASSSRDLTGSTEAFF TGTGCCAGCAGCTCCAGGGACCTCACAGGGAGTACTGAAGCTTTCTTT
TRBJ2-7 NA TRBD2 TRBV28 CASRSGLAGQIYEQYF TGTGCCAGCAGGTCCGGACTAGCGGGACAGATATACGAGCAGTACTTC
TRBJ1-5 NA NA TRBV5-1 CASSRDQPQHF TGCGCCAGCAGCCGCGATCAGCCCCAGCATTTT
TRBJ2-1 NA NA TRBV5-1 CASGEDSLLPGFF TGCGCCAGCGGAGAGGACAGCCTACTCCCGGGGTTCTTC
TRBJ2-3 NA NA TRBV6-2/TRBV6-3 CASSYSSEVGAREVRDTQYF TGTGCCAGCAGTTACTCGTCGGAAGTTGGGGCCAGGGAGGTTAGAGATACGCAGTATTTT
TRBJ1-1 few TRBD1 TRBV25-1 CASIPPGQGTEAFF TGTGCCAGCATCCCCCCGGGACAGGGGACTGAAGCTTTCTTT